This TCR beta chain came from a study of siplizumab effects on memory and regulatory T cells. V lost 4 bases to trimming and J lost 6 bases, with 18 bases between them. The germline V gene has CDR1 MNHNS and CDR2 SASEGT. The CDR3 has 15 residues. The study assayed 100,000 or so TCR templates per sample. Sequencing used immunoSEQ multiplex PCR; TCRdb keeps in-frame clones, though not all of them. The sample has around 100,000 clones, roughly 94% seen once. Study conclusions and caveats: Major contributors to the alloresponse seemed to be naive T cells, which also appeared more diverse than memory cells.

Regarding this clone: Its antigen is as yet unknown.

Sequences were obtained from Tregs sorted from blood. The chain links TRBV6-1 to TRBJ1-1; D remains unclear. This TCR came from a human donor in good health. The CDR3: CASSVIKRVGSEAFF. For the CDR3, the DNA is TGTGCCAGCAGTGTGATAAAGCGGGTGGGATCTGAAGCTTTCTTT.